This TCR beta chain is from a study of beta chain features in type 1 diabetes. Points from the study as a whole: Shorter TCRB CDR3s, moderately but significantly so, were found in Type 1 diabetes patients in all four CD4+ subsets. VDJ junctions from type 1 diabetes patients carried fewer insertions and larger deletions.

A sort by CD45RO/CCR7/CD25/CD127/CD95/CD27 yielded CD4+ naive, central memory, regulatory and stem cell-like memory cells. The table lists this clone with a few counts. Its antigen is not known. Other DNA sequences in the sample encode the same CDR3. The CDR3 totals 14 residues. The germline V gene encodes CDR1 SGHRS and CDR2 YFSETQ. Between the trimmed V and J ends, which lost 4 bases and 1 base, there was a span of 11 bases. Expressed TCRB transcripts were sequenced because the isolated RNA had all been reverse transcribed beforehand. The average read count of naive, central memory and regulatory T cell samples was around 3.6 million. TCRdb's copy holds only in-frame clones and misses some; the assay was immunoSEQ multiplex PCR. The sample has 500,000 to 850,000 clones, 11% to 15% seen once.

The chain employs TRBV5-1 and TRBJ2-5; either TRBD1 or TRBD2 may supply D (5 bases each). The sample was naive CD4+ T cells from blood. The sequence was obtained from a man between 18 and 29 years old with type 1 diabetes. CDR3 region: CASSPLGAQETQYF. The CDR3 nucleotides read TGCGCCAGCAGCCCTCTCGGGGCCCAAGAGACCCAGTACTTC.